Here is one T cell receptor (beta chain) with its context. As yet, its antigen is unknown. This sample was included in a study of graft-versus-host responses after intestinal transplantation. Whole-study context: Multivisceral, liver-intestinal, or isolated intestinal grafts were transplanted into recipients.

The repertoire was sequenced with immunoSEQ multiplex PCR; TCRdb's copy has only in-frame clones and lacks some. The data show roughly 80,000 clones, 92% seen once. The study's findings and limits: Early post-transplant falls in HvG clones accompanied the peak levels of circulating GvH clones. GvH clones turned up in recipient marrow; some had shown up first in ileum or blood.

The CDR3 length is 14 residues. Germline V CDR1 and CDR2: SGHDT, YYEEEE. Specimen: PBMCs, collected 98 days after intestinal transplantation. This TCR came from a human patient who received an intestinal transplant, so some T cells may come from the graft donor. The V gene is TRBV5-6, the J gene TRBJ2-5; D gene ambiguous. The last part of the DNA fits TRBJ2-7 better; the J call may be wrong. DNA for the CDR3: TGTGCCAGCAGCTGGACGGTACAGAGGTACGAGCAGTACTTC. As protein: CASSWTVQRYEQYF.